These 25 T cell receptor beta chains share one sample of origin, sequenced in a study of T cell responses to AZD1222 COVID-19 vaccine. Method: immunoSEQ multiplex PCR; TCRdb's copy keeps in-frame clones and lacks some. The table has 150,000 to 200,000 clones, 90% seen once; the top ten hold around 6.3%. The sample here was peripheral blood, taken 28 days after the second AZD1222 dose. The receptors shown here come from an adult who received the AZD1222 COVID-19 vaccine.

This clone occurred once. The chain couples TRBV7-2 to TRBJ2-1; D may be TRBD2 (5 bases). The V gene's germline CDR1 is SGHTA and CDR2 FQGNSA. V was trimmed by 0 bases and J by 7 bases, leaving 10 bases between them. The CDR3 has 14 amino acids. The CDR3 reads CASSLAGARNEQFF. The CDR3 coding sequence is TGTGCCAGCAGCTTAGCGGGAGCGCGGAATGAGCAGTTCTTC.

J is TRBJ2-3 and V is TRBV5-4; D possibly corresponds to TRBD2 (5 bases). The CDR3 sequence is 14 residues long. Per the germline V gene, CDR1 is SGHNT and CDR2 is YYREEE (reference sequence). The ends were cut back, 2 bases at V and 2 bases at J, with 9 bases in the middle. The DNA of the CDR3 is TGTGCCAGCAGCTTATCACTAGACACAGATACGCAGTATTTT. It codes for CASSLSLDTDTQYF.

This clone was detected only once. The V call is TRBV7-3, the J call TRBJ2-2; D is perhaps TRBD2 (6 bases). The germline gives CDR1 SGHTA, CDR2 FQGTGA. This CDR3 region has 15 residues. Deletions cut 10 bases from V and 7 bases from J, with 22 bases between. The CDR3 DNA sequence: TGTGCCACCGCGCCAACCGCTGGGGAGGTCGGGGAGCTGTTTTTT. Translating gives CATAPTAGEVGELFF. Drawing the rest from reference TRBV7-3 and TRBJ2-2, the complete variable domain is GAGVSQTPSNKVTEKGKYVELRCDPISGHTALYWYRQSLGQGPEFLIYFQGTGAADDSGLPNDRFFAVRPEGSVSTLKIQRTERGDSAVYLCATAPTAGEVGELFFGEGSRLTVL.

In this sample, this clone turned up a few times. The chain has TRBV29-1 and TRBJ2-5; D is perhaps TRBD1 or TRBD2 (5 bases each). The V end lost 7 bases, the J end lost 5 bases, and 17 bases lay between the germline ends. The germline gives CDR1 SQVTM, CDR2 ANQGSEA. This CDR3 spans 13 amino acids. The CDR3 here is CSAPSIGAETQYF. The CDR3 coding sequence is TGCAGCGCCCCAAGTATCGGGGCGGAGACCCAGTACTTC.

J is TRBJ2-1 and V is TRBV5-1, with 14 bases lining up with TRBD2. Per the germline V gene, CDR1 is SGHRS and CDR2 is YFSETQ. V was clipped by 3 bases and J by 10 bases; unmatched bases: 9. The length of the CDR3 is 16 residues. The CDR3 protein is CASSYQPGLAGEEQFF. As DNA, the CDR3 is TGCGCCAGCAGCTATCAACCGGGACTAGCGGGAGAGGAGCAGTTCTTC.

The chain combines TRBV24-1 with TRBJ1-4; 8 nucleotides line up with TRBD1. Germline V gene data show CDR1 as KGHDR and CDR2 as SFDVKD. V was clipped by 7 bases and J by 7 bases; unmatched bases: 4. The CDR3 runs to 13 residues. CDR3 sequence: CATSRGRAEKLFF. As DNA, the CDR3 is TGTGCCACCAGCAGGGGGCGCGCTGAAAAACTGTTTTTT.

The rearrangement links TRBV11-2 to TRBJ2-5, with 9 bases identical to TRBD1. The V gene's germline CDR1 is SGHAT and CDR2 FQNNGV. J gave up 5 bases and V 4 bases, and 8 bases lay outside the gene matches. There are 15 residues in the CDR3. The CDR3, as DNA: TGTGCCAGCAGCTCAAGGACAGGGGCAGGGGAGACCCAGTACTTC. Amino acid sequence: CASSSRTGAGETQYF.

The V call is TRBV2, the J call TRBJ1-1; D gene unclear. The CDR3 spans 14 residues. V dropped 5 bases and J dropped 4 bases, with 14 bases sitting between them. Germline V gives CDR1 SNHLY, CDR2 FYNNEI. The CDR3, as DNA: TGTGCCAGCAGTCCGGCCGGGGTCGGCACTGAAGCTTTCTTT. Translating gives CASSPAGVGTEAFF.

The rearrangement uses TRBV15 and TRBJ1-5; D unresolved. V lost 0 bases and J lost 2, with 2 bases in between. Germline CDR1 reads LNHNV; CDR2 reads YYDKDF (reference sequence). The CDR3 contains 13 residues. CDR3 in amino acids: CATSREGNQPQHF. DNA of the CDR3: TGTGCCACCAGCAGAGAGGGCAATCAGCCCCAGCATTTT.

The rearrangement uses TRBV23-1 and TRBJ1-1; possibly TRBD1 for D (5 bases). TRBV23-1 is treated as an ORF (open reading frame) with a function not yet certain. V lost 4 bases, J lost 4 bases, and 22 bases lay in between. The CDR3 is 17 amino acids. CDR3 sequence: CASSLAPGSFRGTEAFF. The CDR3 nucleotides read TGCGCCAGCAGTCTCGCCCCAGGTTCCTTTAGGGGCACTGAAGCTTTCTTT.

The chain joins TRBV18 to TRBJ1-3, with D possibly being TRBD1 (6 bases). CDR3 length: 15 amino acids. Trimming removed 1 base at V and 0 bases at J, with 7 bases between. Germline V CDR1 and CDR2: KGHSH, LQKENI. CDR3 nucleotides: TGTGCCAGCTCACCACAGGGGGTCTCTGGAAACACCATATATTTT. Residues: CASSPQGVSGNTIYF.

V is TRBV19 and J is TRBJ2-7; 12 positions agree with TRBD1. Germline CDR1 and CDR2: LNHDA and SQIVND (reference sequence). The CDR3 loop spans 16 amino acids. Trimming at V came to 6 bases and at J to 4 bases, leaving 10 bases not matched to a gene. Here the CDR3 reads CASSPVGQGAWYEQYF. CDR3 in DNA: TGTGCCAGTAGCCCCGTGGGACAGGGGGCGTGGTACGAGCAGTACTTC.

CDR3 bases: TGTGCCAGCAGTGAATCAGGCCGGAGGGGAAACACCATATATTTT. Translating it yields CASSESGRRGNTIYF. This rearrangement joins TRBV25-1 to TRBJ1-3, with D hard to call. Germline CDR1 MGHDK, CDR2 SYGVNS. V shed 1 base and J shed 4 bases, with 11 bases lying between them. The CDR3 covers 15 residues.

The chain is built from TRBV6-5 and TRBJ2-3; D unclear. The germline gives CDR1 MNHEY, CDR2 SVGAGI. The CDR3 consists of 16 residues. The V and J ends lost 2 bases and 2 bases respectively, with 14 bases between them. CDR3 in DNA: TGTGCCAGCAGTTACCGAGCTACATCAAACACAGATACGCAGTATTTT. Its translation is CASSYRATSNTDTQYF.

This sequence joins TRBV6-5 and TRBJ1-6; 7 bases are shared with TRBD1. Germline V gene lookup returns CDR1 MNHEY and CDR2 SVGAGI. The CDR3 length is 15 residues. Trimming cost V 7 bases and J 9 bases; bases outside gene matches: 12. This CDR3 reads CASTNPTGMGSPLHF. DNA for the CDR3: TGTGCCAGCACAAACCCGACAGGGATGGGTTCACCCCTCCACTTT.

J is TRBJ1-4 and V is TRBV5-1, with TRBD1 identical over 8 bases. This CDR3 has 14 amino acids. The germline V gene encodes CDR1 SGHRS and CDR2 YFSETQ. With 6 bases clipped from V and 8 bases from J, the junction kept 9 bases outside the gene matches. The DNA for the CDR3 is TGCGCCAGCAATCGAGGACAGGGCGGAGAAAAACTGTTTTTT. Translation: CASNRGQGGEKLFF. Full variable domain (remainder filled in from reference TRBV5-1 and TRBJ1-4): KAGVTQTPRYLIKTRGQQVTLSCSPISGHRSVSWYQQTPGQGLQFLFEYFSETQRNKGNFPGRFSGRQFSNSRSEMNVSTLELGDSALYLCASNRGQGGEKLFFGSGTQLSVL.

The V gene is TRBV7-9, the J gene TRBJ1-1; D not resolved. Germline lookup yields CDR1 SEHNR and CDR2 FQNEAQ (reference sequence). CDR3 length: 15 residues. Trimming stripped 0 bases from V and 1 base from J, with 9 bases between. The CDR3 reads CASSLAAPTNTEAFF. DNA for the CDR3: TGTGCCAGCAGCTTAGCGGCACCAACGAACACTGAAGCTTTCTTT.

The chain couples TRBV5-1 to TRBJ2-3; TRBD2 is a possible D gene (7 bases). V lost 7 bases, J lost 1 base, and 13 bases lay in between. The CDR3 runs 14 residues. From germline, CDR1 is SGHRS and CDR2 YFSETQ. The CDR3 sequence is CASRRGAGTDTQYF. CDR3 sequence (DNA): TGCGCCAGCCGTCGGGGGGCAGGCACAGATACGCAGTATTTT.

This chain links TRBV12-2 with TRBJ2-7. TRBV12-2 is noted as a pseudogene. There are 14 residues in the CDR3. In nucleotides, the CDR3 is TGTGCAAGTCGTGTTCGGGACCTTCGCTACGAGCAGTACTTC. The encoded protein is CASRVRDLRYEQYF.

The table lists this clone with a count of one. This chain uses TRBV5-1 with TRBJ2-1; tentatively, D is TRBD2 (6 bases). This CDR3 is built from 16 residues. Per germline, CDR1 SGHRS and CDR2 YFSETQ. V lost 0 bases, J lost 0 bases, and 10 bases lay in between. The CDR3 spells CASSLGDLSSYNEQFF. The DNA of the CDR3 is TGCGCCAGCAGCTTGGGGGACTTGAGCTCCTACAATGAGCAGTTCTTC.

The V and J genes are TRBV9 and TRBJ1-2; no definite D call. V lost 0 bases to trimming and J lost 7 bases, with 13 bases between them. This CDR3 has 14 amino acids. Germline V CDR1 and CDR2: SGDLS, YYNGEE. CDR3 nucleotides: TGTGCCAGCAGCGTAGGCGGGTCGCTTTCTGGCTACACCTTC. As protein: CASSVGGSLSGYTF.

The J gene is TRBJ1-5, the V gene TRBV19; no definite D call. V gave up 5 bases and J gave up 1 base, with 6 bases separating them. The CDR3 contains 13 residues. Germline values: CDR1 LNHDA, CDR2 SQIVND (reference sequence). The CDR3 bases are TGTGCCAGTAGTCCGGACAGCAATCAGCCCCAGCATTTT. Amino acids: CASSPDSNQPQHF.

The gene calls are TRBV29-1 and TRBJ1-3, with D uncertain. The germline CDR1 and CDR2 sequences are SQVTM and ANQGSEA. This CDR3 region has 13 residues. Trimming left V 2 bases short and J 7 bases short, with 12 bases between. This CDR3 reads CSVERDLGNTIYF. The CDR3 region has the DNA TGCAGCGTTGAAAGAGATTTGGGTAACACCATATATTTT.

The chain is built from TRBV7-2 and TRBJ1-5, with D perhaps TRBD1 (5 bases). V gave up 3 bases and J gave up 1 base, with 13 bases separating them. Germline V lookup: CDR1 SGHTA, CDR2 FQGNSA. The CDR3 has 16 amino acids. CDR3 region: CASSFWGSASNQPQHF. The CDR3 bases are TGTGCCAGCAGCTTCTGGGGGTCGGCGAGCAATCAGCCCCAGCATTTT.

The chain joins TRBV3-1 (or the pseudogene TRBV3-2) to TRBJ2-7, with 8 nucleotides matching TRBD2. Per the germline V gene, CDR1 is LGHDT and CDR2 is YNNKEL (reference sequence). This CDR3 has 15 amino acids. V lost 1 base to trimming and J lost 4 bases; unmatched junction nucleotides: 6. The CDR3 region is CASSQGVAGLYEQYF. The CDR3 region has the DNA TGTGCCAGCAGCCAAGGGGTAGCGGGGCTTTACGAGCAGTACTTC.